This T cell receptor (beta chain) was obtained from a study of shared clonotypes between healthy human individuals. The wider study: Donors had three CD4 naive, three CD4 memory, two CD8 naive and one CD8 memory plate apiece. Regarding the study as a whole: Sorted-subset samples were not fully sequenced, rarefaction indicated.

Produced via immunoSEQ multiplex PCR; TCRdb's table is partial and in-frame only. The repertoire includes 780,000 or so clones, roughly 72% of them detected once, and more than 1.5% sits in the top ten. This clone was found a few times. Its antigen is not known. The CDR3 loop spans 17 amino acids. After removal of 3 bases from V and 2 bases from J, the junction contained 8 bases not matched to a gene. Germline CDR1 is SGDLS and CDR2 is YYNGEE. This clonotype originated in a woman in her thirties in good health. The source material was memory CD4+ T cells sorted from blood. Subset of the sample: CD45RA-negative fraction. The rearrangement links TRBV9 to TRBJ2-5; 12 nucleotides match TRBD2. The CDR3 bases are TGTGCCAGCAGCGCCACCGGACTAGCGGGACTTCAAGAGACCCAGTACTTC. Encoded protein: CASSATGLAGLQETQYF.